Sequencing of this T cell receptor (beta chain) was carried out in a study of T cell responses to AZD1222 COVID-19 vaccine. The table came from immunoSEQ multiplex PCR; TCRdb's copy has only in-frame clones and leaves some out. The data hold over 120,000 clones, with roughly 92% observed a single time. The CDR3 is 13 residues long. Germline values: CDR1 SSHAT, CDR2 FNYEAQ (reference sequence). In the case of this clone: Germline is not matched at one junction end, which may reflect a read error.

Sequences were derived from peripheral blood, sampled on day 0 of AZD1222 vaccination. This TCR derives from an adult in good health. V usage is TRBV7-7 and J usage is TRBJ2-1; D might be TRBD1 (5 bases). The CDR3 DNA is TGTGCTAGCAGCTTAGGGCAGGGCAATGAGCAGTTCTTC. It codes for CASSLGQGNEQFF.